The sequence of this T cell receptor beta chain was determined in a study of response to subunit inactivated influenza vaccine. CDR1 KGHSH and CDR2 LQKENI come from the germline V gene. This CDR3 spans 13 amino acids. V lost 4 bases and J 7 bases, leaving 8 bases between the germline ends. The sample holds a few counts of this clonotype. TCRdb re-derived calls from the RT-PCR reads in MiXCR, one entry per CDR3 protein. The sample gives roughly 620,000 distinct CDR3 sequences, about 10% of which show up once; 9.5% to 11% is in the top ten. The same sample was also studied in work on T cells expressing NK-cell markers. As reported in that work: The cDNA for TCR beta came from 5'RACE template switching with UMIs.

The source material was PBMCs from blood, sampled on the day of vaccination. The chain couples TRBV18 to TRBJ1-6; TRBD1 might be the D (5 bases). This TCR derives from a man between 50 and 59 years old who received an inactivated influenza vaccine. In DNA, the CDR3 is TGTGCCAGCTCACGGGGGACCAATTCACCCCTCCACTTT. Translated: CASSRGTNSPLHF.